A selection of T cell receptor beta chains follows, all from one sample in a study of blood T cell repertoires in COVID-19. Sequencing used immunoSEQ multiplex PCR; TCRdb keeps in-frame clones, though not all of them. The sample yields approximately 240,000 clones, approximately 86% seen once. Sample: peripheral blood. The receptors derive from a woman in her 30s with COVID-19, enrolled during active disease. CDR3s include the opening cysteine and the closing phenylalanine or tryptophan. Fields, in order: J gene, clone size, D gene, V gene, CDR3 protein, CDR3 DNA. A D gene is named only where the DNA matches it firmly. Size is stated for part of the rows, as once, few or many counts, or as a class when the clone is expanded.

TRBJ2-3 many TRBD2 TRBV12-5 CASGSLAGSNTQYF TGTGCTAGTGGTTCGTTAGCGGGATCAAATACGCAGTATTTT
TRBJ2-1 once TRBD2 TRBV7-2 CASSLEGTSHNEQFF TGTGCCAGCAGCTTAGAAGGGACTAGCCACAATGAGCAGTTCTTC
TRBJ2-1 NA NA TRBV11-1 CASSPPGGSYNEQFF TGTGCCAGCAGCCCGCCCGGGGGCTCCTACAATGAGCAGTTCTTC
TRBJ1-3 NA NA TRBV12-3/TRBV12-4 CASKQGSGNTIYF TGTGCCAGCAAGCAGGGCTCTGGAAACACCATATATTTT
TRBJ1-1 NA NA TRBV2 CASSDQRGGRTEAFF TGTGCCAGCAGTGACCAAAGGGGGGGGCGGACTGAAGCTTTCTTT
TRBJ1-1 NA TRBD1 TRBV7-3 CASRTTGGNTEAFF TGTGCCAGCAGAACTACAGGGGGAAACACTGAAGCTTTCTTT
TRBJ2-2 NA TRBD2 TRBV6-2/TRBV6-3 CASSHGGAAGELFF TGTGCCAGCAGCCACGGGGGGGCCGCCGGGGAGCTGTTTTTT
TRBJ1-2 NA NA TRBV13 CASSSGFSDGYTF TGTGCCAGCAGCTCAGGGTTTTCAGATGGCTACACCTTC
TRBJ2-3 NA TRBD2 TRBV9 CASSLERDYPATLYF TGTGCCAGCAGCCTGGAAAGGGACTACCCTGCAACTCTGTATTTT
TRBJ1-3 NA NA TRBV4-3 CASSQAGEGDTIYF TGCGCCAGCAGCCAGGCAGGGGAGGGTGACACCATATATTTT
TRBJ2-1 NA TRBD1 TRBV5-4 CASRTGQGRNEQFF TGTGCCAGCAGAACCGGACAGGGGAGGAATGAGCAGTTCTTC
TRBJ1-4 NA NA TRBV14 CASSQERVYNEKLFF TGTGCCAGCAGCCAAGAGAGGGTTTATAATGAAAAACTGTTTTTT
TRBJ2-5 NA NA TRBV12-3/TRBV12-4 CASTLGRIGAQYF TGTGCCAGCACCTTGGGAAGGATAGGGGCCCAGTACTTC
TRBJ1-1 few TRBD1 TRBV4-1 CASSLRDSMNTEAFF TGCGCCAGCAGCCTGAGGGACAGCATGAACACTGAAGCTTTCTTT